This T cell receptor beta chain was captured in a study of Graves' ophthalmopathy and Graves' hyperthyroidism. In germline, CDR1 is ENHRY, CDR2 SYGVKD. The CDR3 is made up of 13 amino acids. V was trimmed by 3 bases and J by 0 bases, leaving 5 bases between them. RNA served as the template for amplifying TCR beta CDR3 regions. First-round RT-PCR relied on HTBI primers, and a second-round multiplex PCR came next. TCRdb re-called the multiplex PCR reads through MiXCR, storing one row per CDR3 protein. Of almost 750,000 distinct CDR3 sequences in the sample, 35% to 50% were seen once. At least ten counts were recorded for this clonotype.

The chain recombines TRBV10-3 with TRBJ1-1; no definite D call. Material for sequencing was peripheral blood. The sequence was collected from an adult man with Graves' ophthalmopathy. CDR3 loop: CAISDTLNTEAFF. The CDR3 DNA reads as TGTGCCATCAGTGACACCTTGAACACTGAAGCTTTCTTT.